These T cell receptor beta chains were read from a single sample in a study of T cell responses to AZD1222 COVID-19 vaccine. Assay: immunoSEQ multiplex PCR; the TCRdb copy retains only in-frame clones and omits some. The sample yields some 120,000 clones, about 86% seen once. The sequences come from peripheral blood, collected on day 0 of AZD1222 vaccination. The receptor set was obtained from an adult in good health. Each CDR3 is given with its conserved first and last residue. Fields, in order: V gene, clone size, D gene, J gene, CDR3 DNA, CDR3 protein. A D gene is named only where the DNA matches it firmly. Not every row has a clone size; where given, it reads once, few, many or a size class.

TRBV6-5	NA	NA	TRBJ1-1	TGTGCCAGCAGTTACGGGGGTTTTCGGTTCACTGAAGCTTTCTTT	CASSYGGFRFTEAFF
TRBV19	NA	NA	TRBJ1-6	TGTGCCAGTAGTTCCAAGGCAACCTCAGGGAATTCACCCCTCCACTTT	CASSSKATSGNSPLHF
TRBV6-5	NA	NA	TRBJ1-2	TGTGCCAGCAGTTTTCGACACCGAGGGGGCTACACCTTC	CASSFRHRGGYTF
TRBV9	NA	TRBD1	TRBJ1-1	TGTGCCAGCAGCGTAGGGGGGACAGTCCAAGGGACTGAAGCTTTCTTT	CASSVGGTVQGTEAFF
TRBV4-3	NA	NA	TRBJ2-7	TGCGCCAGCAGCCAAGAGTATGTTAGGGGTGATACCTACGAGCAGTACTTC	CASSQEYVRGDTYEQYF
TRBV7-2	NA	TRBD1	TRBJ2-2	TGTGCCAGCAGCTTGGGGACAGGCAGCCTCGTCCGCCGCCTGTTTTTT	CASSLGTGSLVRRLFF
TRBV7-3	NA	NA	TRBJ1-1	TGTGCCAGCAGCGTAAGTCCGAACACTGAAGCTTTCTTT	CASSVSPNTEAFF
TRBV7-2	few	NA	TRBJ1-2	TGTGCCAGCGGGATAAGGGACGGTTCCAGTATGGCTGGCTACACCTTC	CASGIRDGSSMAGYTF
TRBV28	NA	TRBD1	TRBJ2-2	TGTGCCAGCGTTCCCGACAGGGACATTAACACCGGGGAGCTGTTTTTT	CASVPDRDINTGELFF
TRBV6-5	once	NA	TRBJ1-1	TGTGCCAGCAGTCCGCCCGGGAGCGAAGCTTTCTTT	CASSPPGSEAFF
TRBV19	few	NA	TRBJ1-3	TGTGCCAGTAGTCCCATGGAGGCCCGCAGTCGCTCTGGAAACACCATATATTTT	CASSPMEARSRSGNTIYF
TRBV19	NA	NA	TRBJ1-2	TGTGCCAGTCAGACTAACTATGGCTACACCTTC	CASQTNYGYTF
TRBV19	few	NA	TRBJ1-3	TGTGCCACCACCACGGACGGAAACTCTGGAAACACCATATATTTT	CATTTDGNSGNTIYF
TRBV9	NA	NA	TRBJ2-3	TGTGCCAGCAGCCCTCCCCCCGGAGCGGCCCTTCCGACAGATACGCAGTATTTT	CASSPPPGAALPTDTQYF
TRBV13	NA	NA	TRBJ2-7	TGTGCCAGCAGCTCTACTTACGGAAGCTCCTACGAGCAGTACTTC	CASSSTYGSSYEQYF
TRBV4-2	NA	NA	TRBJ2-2	TGTGCCAGCAGCCAAATGGACAGAAACACCGGGGAGCTGTTTTTT	CASSQMDRNTGELFF
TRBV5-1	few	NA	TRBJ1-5	TGCGCCAGCAGCTTGGGGGCGAGTAATCAGCCCCAGCATTTT	CASSLGASNQPQHF
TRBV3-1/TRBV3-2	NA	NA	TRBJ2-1	TGTGCCAGCAGCCAAGGGGACCGGAGAGGCTACAATGAGCAGTTCTTC	CASSQGDRRGYNEQFF
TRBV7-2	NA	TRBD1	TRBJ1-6	TGTGCCAGCAGCCTCCGGACAGGGGGGAGTTCACCCCTCCACTTT	CASSLRTGGSSPLHF
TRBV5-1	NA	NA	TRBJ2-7	TGCGCCAGCAGCTTGGAGGTGGGACCGATTATGGGCGAGCAGTACTTC	CASSLEVGPIMGEQYF
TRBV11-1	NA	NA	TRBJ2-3	TGTGCCAGCAGCTCGTACGGGGGGCGAGGAGATACGCAGTATTTT	CASSSYGGRGDTQYF
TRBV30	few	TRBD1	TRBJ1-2	TGTGCCTGGAGACGGGGTAGGACAGGGAGCAACTATGGCTACACCTTC	CAWRRGRTGSNYGYTF
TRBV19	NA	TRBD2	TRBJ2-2	TGTGCCAGTACCATGGGGGGGTACACCGGGGAGCTGTTTTTT	CASTMGGYTGELFF
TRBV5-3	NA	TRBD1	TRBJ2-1	TGTGCCAGAAGCTTGCTAGGGGGCCACTCCTACAATGAGCAGTTCTTC	CARSLLGGHSYNEQFF
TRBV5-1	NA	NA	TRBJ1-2	TGCGCCAGCAGCCAGGTATCCGGGGCCCCTAACTATGGCTACACCTTC	CASSQVSGAPNYGYTF
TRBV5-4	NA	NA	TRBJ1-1	TGTGCCAGCAGCTCCGGACAGAAGGCTGAAGCTTTCTTT	CASSSGQKAEAFF
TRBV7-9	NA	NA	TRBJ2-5	TGTGCCAGCAGCTTAGGACAGAAACAAGAGACCCAGTACTTC	CASSLGQKQETQYF
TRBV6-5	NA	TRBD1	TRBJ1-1	TGTGCCAGCAAGAGCCCCAGGGGGCGGGGTACTGAAGCTTTCTTT	CASKSPRGRGTEAFF
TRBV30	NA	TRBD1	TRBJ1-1	TGTGCCTGGAGTGTACAAGGGGGCAGCACTGAAGCTTTCTTT	CAWSVQGGSTEAFF
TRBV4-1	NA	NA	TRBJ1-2	TGCGCCAGCAGCCAAGAAGGGCAATTTAACTATGGCTACACCTTC	CASSQEGQFNYGYTF
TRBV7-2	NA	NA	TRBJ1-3	TGTGCCAGCAGCGCAGAACTAGGGGCTAGCTCTGGAAACACCATATATTTT	CASSAELGASSGNTIYF
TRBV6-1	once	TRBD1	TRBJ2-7	TGTGCCAGCAGTGAGTCCGGGACAGGGTTCTACGAGCAGTACTTC	CASSESGTGFYEQYF
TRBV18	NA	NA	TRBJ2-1	TGTGCCAGCTCACCCCTTAGCGGCAATGAGCAGTTCTTC	CASSPLSGNEQFF
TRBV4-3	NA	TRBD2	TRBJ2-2	TGCGCCAGCAGCCAAGGGGCCCTAGCGGGGGGTTTCGGGGAGCTGTTTTTT	CASSQGALAGGFGELFF
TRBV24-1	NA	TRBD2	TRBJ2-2	TGTGCCACCAGTGATGCTAGCGGGAGGGGAAGATCCGGGGAGCTGTTTTTT	CATSDASGRGRSGELFF
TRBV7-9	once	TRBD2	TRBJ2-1	TGTGCCGGACTAGCGGGAGATCTCGGGCAGTTCTTC	CAGLAGDLGQFF
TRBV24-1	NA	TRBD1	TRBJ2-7	TGTGCCACCAGTACCGGGACAGGGGGAACCTACGAGCAGTACTTC	CATSTGTGGTYEQYF
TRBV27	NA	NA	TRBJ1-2	TGTGCCAGCAGTTCCCTCAGGGAATCTAACTATGGCTACACCTTC	CASSSLRESNYGYTF
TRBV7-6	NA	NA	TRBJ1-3	TGTGCCAGCAGCCCTAGGGGGGGTACTGGAAACACCATATATTTT	CASSPRGGTGNTIYF
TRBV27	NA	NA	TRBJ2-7	TGTGCCAGCAGTTTTACAGGGATCGGACGCGAGCAGTACTTC	CASSFTGIGREQYF
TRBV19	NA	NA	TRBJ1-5	TGTGCCAGTAGTTTCCCCTTCAATCAGCCCCAGCATTTT	CASSFPFNQPQHF
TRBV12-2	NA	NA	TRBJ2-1	TGTGCAAGTCGCTTAGTAGCACTAGCGGGGGTTCCCTCCTACAATGAGCAGTTCTTC	CASRLVALAGVPSYNEQFF
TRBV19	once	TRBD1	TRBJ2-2	TGTGCCAGTAGTATGGGACAGGGTAACACCGGGGAGCTGTTTTTT	CASSMGQGNTGELFF
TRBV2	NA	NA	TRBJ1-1	TGTGCCAGCAGTCTCCAGAACATGAACACTGAAGCTTTCTTT	CASSLQNMNTEAFF
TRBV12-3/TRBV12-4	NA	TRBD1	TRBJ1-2	TGTGCCAGCAGTGTGGACAGGGGAATTGGCTACACCTTC	CASSVDRGIGYTF
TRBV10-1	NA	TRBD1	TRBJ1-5	TGCGCCAGCAGTGAGGACAGGGGGCGGAGGACGGGGTGGGGACAGCCCCAGCATTTT	CASSEDRGRRTGWGQPQHF
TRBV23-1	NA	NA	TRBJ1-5	TGCGCCAGCAGTCAACCGCGGATGTGGGACGGTAATCAGCCCCAGCATTTT	CASSQPRMWDGNQPQHF
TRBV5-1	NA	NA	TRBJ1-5	TGCGCCAGCAGCCAGGGAGGGGATCAGCCCCAGCATTTT	CASSQGGDQPQHF
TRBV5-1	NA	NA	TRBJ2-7	TGCGCCAGCAGGGGCGCCCAGGGGCACTACGAGCAGTACTTC	CASRGAQGHYEQYF
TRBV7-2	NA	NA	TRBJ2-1	TGTGCCAGCAGCTTAGGAGTAGGTGAGCAGTTCTTC	CASSLGVGEQFF
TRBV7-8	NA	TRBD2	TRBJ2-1	TGTGCCAGCAGCTTTCGCGGGGCGGGAGGTTACAATGAGCAGTTCTTC	CASSFRGAGGYNEQFF
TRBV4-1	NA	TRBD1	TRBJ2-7	TGCGCCAGCAGCCAGGGACAGACCTACGAGCAGTACTTC	CASSQGQTYEQYF
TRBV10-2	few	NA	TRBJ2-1	TGCGCCAGCAGTGAATCTCGGGGAGAGCAGTTCTTC	CASSESRGEQFF
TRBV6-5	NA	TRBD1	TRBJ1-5	TGTGCCAGCAGTACGGGACAGGGGGTCAATCAGCCCCAGCATTTT	CASSTGQGVNQPQHF
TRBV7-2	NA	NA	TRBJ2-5	TGTGCCAGCAGCTTAGTAACGGGGTGGCAAGAGACCCAGTACTTC	CASSLVTGWQETQYF
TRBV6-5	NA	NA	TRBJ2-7	TGTGCCAGCAGGGCGCAGGGATTCAGTAACGAGCAGTACTTC	CASRAQGFSNEQYF